The clone carrying this T cell receptor (beta chain) was observed once. Its antigen is as yet unknown. The sample originates from a study of cytomegalovirus exposure and HLA in healthy donors. General study results and limits: Previously analyzed data showed that most TCR beta V segments were productive at a frequency of about 90% or about 30%.

Both 60 Vbeta primers and 13 Jbeta primers went into the PCR. The repertoire was sequenced with immunoSEQ multiplex PCR; TCRdb's copy has only in-frame clones and lacks some. The table records some 130,000 clones, 70% to 75% of them present only once. The germline V gene has CDR1 MRHNA and CDR2 SNTAGT. The CDR3 totals 15 residues. V gave up 3 bases and J gave up 2 bases; unmatched junction bases: 4. This receptor was identified in a male donor in good health and CMV-seronegative. The sample was PBMCs. The chain carries TRBV6-4 and TRBJ2-3; 8 bases are a match to TRBD2. The CDR3 DNA follows: TGTGCCAGCAGTGATAGCGGGGCGATCACAGATACGCAGTATTTT. Translating gives CASSDSGAITDTQYF.